This TCR beta chain was retrieved from a study of T cell responses to AZD1222 COVID-19 vaccine. Both about-4-week and about-12-week second-dose recipients were combined. V dropped 6 bases and J dropped 7; count of bases not matched to a gene: 9. Germline loops: CDR1 MNHEY, CDR2 SMNVEV (reference sequence). The CDR3 spans 14 residues. As regards this clone: Its antigen is unknown.

Data came from immunoSEQ multiplex PCR; TCRdb stores just in-frame clones and leaves some out. Of roughly 270,000 clones in the sample, around 93% were seen once. Study-wide results and caveats: Baseline testing showed seropositivity in only five or six AZD1222 recipients.

The source material was peripheral blood, sampled 28 days after the second AZD1222 dose. This TCR derives from an adult who received the AZD1222 COVID-19 vaccine. The V gene is TRBV27, the J gene TRBJ2-7; 10 nucleotides line up with TRBD1. CDR3 sequence (DNA): TGTGCCAGCAGGTGGGGGACAGGGGTTCGGGAGCAGTACTTC. Protein product: CASRWGTGVREQYF.